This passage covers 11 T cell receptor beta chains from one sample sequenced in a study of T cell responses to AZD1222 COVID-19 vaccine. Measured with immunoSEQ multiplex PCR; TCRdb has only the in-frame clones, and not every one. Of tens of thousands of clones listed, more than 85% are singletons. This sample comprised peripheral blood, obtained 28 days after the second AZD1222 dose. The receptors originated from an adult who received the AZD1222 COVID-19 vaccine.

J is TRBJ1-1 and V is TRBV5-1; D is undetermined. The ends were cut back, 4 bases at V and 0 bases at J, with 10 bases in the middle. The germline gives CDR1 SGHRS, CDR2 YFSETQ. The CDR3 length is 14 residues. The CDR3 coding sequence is TGCGCCAGCAGCCCGATGTCCGTGAACACTGAAGCTTTCTTT. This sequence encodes CASSPMSVNTEAFF. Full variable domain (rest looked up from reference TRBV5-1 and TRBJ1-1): KAGVTQTPRYLIKTRGQQVTLSCSPISGHRSVSWYQQTPGQGLQFLFEYFSETQRNKGNFPGRFSGRQFSNSRSEMNVSTLELGDSALYLCASSPMSVNTEAFFGQGTRLTVV.

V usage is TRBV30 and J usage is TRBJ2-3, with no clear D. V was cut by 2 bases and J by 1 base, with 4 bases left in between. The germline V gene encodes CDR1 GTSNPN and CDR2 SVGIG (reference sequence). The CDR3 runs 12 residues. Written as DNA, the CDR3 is TGTGCCTGGAGTCCACGCACAGATACGCAGTATTTT. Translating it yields CAWSPRTDTQYF.

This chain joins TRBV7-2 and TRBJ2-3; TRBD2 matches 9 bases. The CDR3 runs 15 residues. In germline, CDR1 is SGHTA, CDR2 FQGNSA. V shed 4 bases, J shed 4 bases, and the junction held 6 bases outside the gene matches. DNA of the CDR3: TGTGCCAGCAGCTCCATTAGCGGGAGACCAGATACGCAGTATTTT. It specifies CASSSISGRPDTQYF. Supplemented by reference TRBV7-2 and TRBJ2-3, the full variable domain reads GAGVSQSPSNKVTEKGKDVELRCDPISGHTALYWYRQSLGQGLEFLIYFQGNSAPDKSGLPSDRFSAERTGGSVSTLTIQRTQQEDSAVYLCASSSISGRPDTQYFGPGTRLTVL.

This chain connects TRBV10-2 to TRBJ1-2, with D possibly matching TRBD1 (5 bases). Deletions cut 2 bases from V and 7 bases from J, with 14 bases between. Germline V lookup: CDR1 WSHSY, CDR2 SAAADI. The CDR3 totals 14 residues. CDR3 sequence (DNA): TGCGCCAGCAGTGAGCAGGGCTTTATCGCTGGCTACACCTTC. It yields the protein CASSEQGFIAGYTF.

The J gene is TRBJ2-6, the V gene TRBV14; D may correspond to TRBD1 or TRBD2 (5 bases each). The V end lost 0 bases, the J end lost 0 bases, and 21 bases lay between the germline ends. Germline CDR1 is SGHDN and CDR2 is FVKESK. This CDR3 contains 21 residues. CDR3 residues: CASSQDPPQGALNSGANVLTF. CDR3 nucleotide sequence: TGTGCCAGCAGCCAAGATCCCCCCCAGGGAGCCCTTAACTCTGGGGCCAACGTCCTGACTTTC.

The CDR3 reads CASRNAGSHEQFF. The CDR3 bases are TGTGCCAGCCGAAACGCGGGAAGTCACGAGCAGTTCTTC. The chain links TRBV5-6 to TRBJ2-1, with D perhaps TRBD2 (6 bases). The germline V and J ends were trimmed by 7 bases and 10 bases, with 18 bases remaining between them. From germline, CDR1 is SGHDT and CDR2 YYEEEE. The CDR3 covers 13 residues.

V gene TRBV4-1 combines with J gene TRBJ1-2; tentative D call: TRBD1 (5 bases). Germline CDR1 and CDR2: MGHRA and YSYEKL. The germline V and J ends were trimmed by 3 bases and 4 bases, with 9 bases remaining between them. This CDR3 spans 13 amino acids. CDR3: CASSQEGRYGYTF. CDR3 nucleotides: TGCGCCAGCAGCCAGGAGGGACGCTATGGCTACACCTTC.

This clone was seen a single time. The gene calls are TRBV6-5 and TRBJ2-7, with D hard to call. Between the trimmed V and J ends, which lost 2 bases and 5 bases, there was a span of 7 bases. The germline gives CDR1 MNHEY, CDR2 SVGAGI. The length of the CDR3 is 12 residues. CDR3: CASSYGSHEQYF. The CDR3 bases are TGTGCCAGCAGTTACGGCAGCCACGAGCAGTACTTC.

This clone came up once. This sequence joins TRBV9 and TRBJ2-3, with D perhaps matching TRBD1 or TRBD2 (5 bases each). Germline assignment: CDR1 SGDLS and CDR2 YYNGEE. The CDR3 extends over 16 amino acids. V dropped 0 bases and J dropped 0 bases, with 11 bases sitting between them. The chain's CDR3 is CASSVVGAGSTDTQYF. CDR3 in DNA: TGTGCCAGCAGCGTAGTCGGGGCGGGTAGCACAGATACGCAGTATTTT.

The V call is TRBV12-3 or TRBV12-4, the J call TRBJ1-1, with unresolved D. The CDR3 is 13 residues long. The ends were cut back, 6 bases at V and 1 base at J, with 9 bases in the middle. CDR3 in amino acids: CASSHERNTEAFF. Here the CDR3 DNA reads TGTGCCAGCAGCCATGAGAGGAACACTGAAGCTTTCTTT.

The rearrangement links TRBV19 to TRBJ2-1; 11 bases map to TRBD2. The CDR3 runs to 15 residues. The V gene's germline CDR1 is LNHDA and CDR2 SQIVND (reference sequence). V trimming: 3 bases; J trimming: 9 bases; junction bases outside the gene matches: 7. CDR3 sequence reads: CASSISSGRAPEQFF. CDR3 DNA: TGTGCCAGTAGTATCAGTAGCGGGAGGGCCCCTGAGCAGTTCTTC.